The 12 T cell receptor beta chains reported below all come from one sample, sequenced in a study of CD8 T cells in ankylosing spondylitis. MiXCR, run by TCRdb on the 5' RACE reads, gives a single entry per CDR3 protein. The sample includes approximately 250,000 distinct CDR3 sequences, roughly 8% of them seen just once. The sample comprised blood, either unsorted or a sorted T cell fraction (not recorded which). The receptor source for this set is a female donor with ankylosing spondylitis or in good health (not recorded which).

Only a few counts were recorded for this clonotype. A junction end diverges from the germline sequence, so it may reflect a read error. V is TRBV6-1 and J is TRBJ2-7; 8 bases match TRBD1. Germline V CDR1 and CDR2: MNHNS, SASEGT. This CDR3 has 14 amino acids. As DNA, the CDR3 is TGTGCCAGCAGTCCGAGGACAGGGTCCTCCGAGCAGTACTTC. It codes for CASSPRTGSSEQYF.

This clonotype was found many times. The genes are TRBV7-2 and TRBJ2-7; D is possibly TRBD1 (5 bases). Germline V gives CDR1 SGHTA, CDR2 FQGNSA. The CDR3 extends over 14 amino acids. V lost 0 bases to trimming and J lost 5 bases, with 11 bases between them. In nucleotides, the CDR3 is TGTGCCAGCAGCTTAGCCAGGGTTGGAAACGAGCAGTACTTC. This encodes CASSLARVGNEQYF. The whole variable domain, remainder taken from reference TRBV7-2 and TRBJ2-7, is GAGVSQSPSNKVTEKGKDVELRCDPISGHTALYWYRQSLGQGLEFLIYFQGNSAPDKSGLPSDRFSAERTGGSVSTLTIQRTQQEDSAVYLCASSLARVGNEQYFGPGTRLTVT.

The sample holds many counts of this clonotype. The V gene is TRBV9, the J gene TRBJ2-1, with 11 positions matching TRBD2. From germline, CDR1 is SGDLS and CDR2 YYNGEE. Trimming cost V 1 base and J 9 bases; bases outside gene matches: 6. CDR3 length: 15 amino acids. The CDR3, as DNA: TGTGCCAGCAGCGTACTCACTAGCGGGAGTCCTGAGCAGTTCTTC. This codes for CASSVLTSGSPEQFF. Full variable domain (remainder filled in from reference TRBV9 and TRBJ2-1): DSGVTQTPKHLITATGQRVTLRCSPRSGDLSVYWYQQSLDQGLQFLIQYYNGEERAKGNILERFSAQQFPDLHSELNLSSLELGDSALYFCASSVLTSGSPEQFFGPGTRLTVL.

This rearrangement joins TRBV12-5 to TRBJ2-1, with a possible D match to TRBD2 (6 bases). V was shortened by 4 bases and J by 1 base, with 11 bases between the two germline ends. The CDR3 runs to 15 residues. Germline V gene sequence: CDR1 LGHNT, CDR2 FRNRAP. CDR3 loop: CASGSGLASYNEQFF. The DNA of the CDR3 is TGTGCTAGTGGTTCGGGGCTAGCGTCCTACAATGAGCAGTTCTTC.

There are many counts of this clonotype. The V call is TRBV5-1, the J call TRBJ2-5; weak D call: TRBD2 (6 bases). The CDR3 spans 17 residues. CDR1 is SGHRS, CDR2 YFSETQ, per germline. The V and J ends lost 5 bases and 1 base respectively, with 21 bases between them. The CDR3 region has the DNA TGCGCCAGCAGTCCTAACCTTCCGGGACTCCCCCAAGAGACCCAGTACTTC. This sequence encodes CASSPNLPGLPQETQYF. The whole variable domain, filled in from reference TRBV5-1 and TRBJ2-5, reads KAGVTQTPRYLIKTRGQQVTLSCSPISGHRSVSWYQQTPGQGLQFLFEYFSETQRNKGNFPGRFSGRQFSNSRSEMNVSTLELGDSALYLCASSPNLPGLPQETQYFGPGTRLLVL.

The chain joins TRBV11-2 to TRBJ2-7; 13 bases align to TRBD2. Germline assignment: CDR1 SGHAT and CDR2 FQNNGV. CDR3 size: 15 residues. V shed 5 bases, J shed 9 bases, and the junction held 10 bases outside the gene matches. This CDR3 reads CASSALGLAGAPQYF. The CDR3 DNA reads TGTGCCAGCAGCGCCTTAGGACTAGCGGGAGCCCCGCAGTACTTC.

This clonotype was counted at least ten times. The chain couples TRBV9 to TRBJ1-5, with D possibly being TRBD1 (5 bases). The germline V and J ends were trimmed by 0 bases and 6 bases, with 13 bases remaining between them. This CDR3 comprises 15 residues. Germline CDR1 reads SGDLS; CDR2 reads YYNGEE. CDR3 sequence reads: CASSVGKGAGQPQHF. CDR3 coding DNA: TGTGCCAGCAGCGTAGGGAAAGGGGCAGGTCAGCCCCAGCATTTT.

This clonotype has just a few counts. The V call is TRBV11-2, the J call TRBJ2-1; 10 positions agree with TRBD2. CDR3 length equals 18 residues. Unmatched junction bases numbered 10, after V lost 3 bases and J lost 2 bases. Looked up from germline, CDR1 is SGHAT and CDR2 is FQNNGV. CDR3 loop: CASSFNPMGTSAYNEQFF. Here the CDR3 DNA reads TGTGCCAGCAGCTTTAATCCTATGGGGACTAGCGCCTACAATGAGCAGTTCTTC.

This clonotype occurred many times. CDR3 in DNA: TGTGCCAGCAGTTTGGCCCCGGGACTAGCAGCCGGGGAGCTGTTTTTT. Residues: CASSLAPGLAAGELFF. The rearrangement uses TRBV12-3 or TRBV12-4 and TRBJ2-2, with 9 bases matching TRBD2. Unmatched junction bases numbered 8, after V lost 3 bases and J lost 6 bases. CDR3 length: 16 residues.

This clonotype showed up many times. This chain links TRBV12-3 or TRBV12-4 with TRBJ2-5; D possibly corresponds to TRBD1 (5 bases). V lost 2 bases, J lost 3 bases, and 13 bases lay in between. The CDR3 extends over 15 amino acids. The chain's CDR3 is CASSLLGLWEETQYF. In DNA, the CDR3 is TGTGCCAGCAGTTTATTGGGGCTGTGGGAAGAGACCCAGTACTTC.

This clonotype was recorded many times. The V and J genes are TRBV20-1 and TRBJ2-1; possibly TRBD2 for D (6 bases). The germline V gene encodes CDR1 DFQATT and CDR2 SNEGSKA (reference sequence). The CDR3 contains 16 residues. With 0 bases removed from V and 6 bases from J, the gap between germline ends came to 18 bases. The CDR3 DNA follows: TGCAGTGCTAGAGATAGGGAGGACTATAGGGGCAATGAGCAGTTCTTC. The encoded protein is CSARDREDYRGNEQFF.

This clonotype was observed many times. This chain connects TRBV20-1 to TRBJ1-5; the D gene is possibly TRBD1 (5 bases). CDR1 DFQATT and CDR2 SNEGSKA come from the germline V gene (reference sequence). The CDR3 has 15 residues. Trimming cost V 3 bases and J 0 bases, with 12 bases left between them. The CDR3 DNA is TGCAGTGCTAGGGCCAGGGAATATAGCAATCAGCCCCAGCATTTT. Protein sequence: CSARAREYSNQPQHF.